This T cell receptor (beta chain) is from a study of Tregs in tolerant kidney transplant recipients. The V segment lost 4 bases and the J segment 5 bases; nucleotides outside the gene matches: 3. The germline CDR1 and CDR2 sequences are SGHVS and FQNEAQ. The CDR3 sequence is 13 residues long. Regarding the study as a whole: Tregs expanded with activated donor B cells seemed most donor-specific.

Sequencing was performed with immunoSEQ multiplex PCR; in TCRdb, only in-frame clones are kept and a portion is missing. The data hold approximately 260,000 clones, with about 80% observed a single time. Of note for this clone: Its antigen is not known.

The receptor was derived from a human donor in good health. Sequencing used CD4+ T cells from blood. V usage is TRBV7-8 and J usage is TRBJ1-1; 8 bases agree with TRBD1. In nucleotides, the CDR3 is TGTGCCAGCAGCTCAGGGGGCGTAACTGAAGCTTTCTTT. The encoded protein is CASSSGGVTEAFF.